The 27 T cell receptor beta chains in this list originate from one sample, sequenced in a study of cytomegalovirus exposure and HLA in healthy donors. Use of 60 Vbeta and 13 Jbeta primers characterized the PCR. Libraries were prepared by immunoSEQ multiplex PCR; TCRdb keeps only in-frame clonotypes and omits some of them. The repertoire holds about 200,000 clones, approximately 70% seen once, with around 3% in the top ten. Sequences were obtained from PBMCs. These receptors originate from a man in his forties in good health and CMV-seropositive.

V gene TRBV6-5 combines with J gene TRBJ1-6, with D unresolved. This CDR3 has 13 residues. Trimming cost V 5 bases and J 7 bases, with 9 bases left between them. The germline V gene encodes CDR1 MNHEY and CDR2 SVGAGI. CDR3 bases: TGTGCCAGCAGTGGGCTCCTCAATTCACCCCTCCACTTT. Amino acids: CASSGLLNSPLHF.

The chain joins TRBV11-2 to TRBJ2-2; 9 positions agree with TRBD2. The germline gives CDR1 SGHAT, CDR2 FQNNGV. The CDR3 covers 16 residues. Trimming removed 1 base from V and 3 bases from J; junction bases left unmatched: 3. As DNA, the CDR3 is TGTGCCAGCAGCTTAGGTCTAGCGGGGCACACCGGGGAGCTGTTTTTT. Translating it yields CASSLGLAGHTGELFF.

The rearrangement joins TRBV28 to TRBJ1-2, with D perhaps matching TRBD1 (6 bases). Germline lookup yields CDR1 MDHEN and CDR2 SYDVKM. The V end was cut by 6 bases, the J end by 4 bases, with 9 bases between. The CDR3 has 12 residues. The CDR3 DNA reads as TGTGCCAGCAGGACAGGCACCTATGGCTACACCTTC. Its protein is CASRTGTYGYTF.

The chain employs TRBV19 and TRBJ1-5; 11 bases align to TRBD1. The germline V gene has CDR1 LNHDA and CDR2 SQIVND (reference sequence). This CDR3 spans 16 amino acids. V dropped 3 bases and J dropped 6; count of bases not matched to a gene: 7. CDR3 in amino acids: CASSIPGQGVGQPQHF. Here the CDR3 DNA reads TGTGCCAGTAGTATTCCGGGACAGGGGGTTGGTCAGCCCCAGCATTTT.

The V gene is TRBV18, the J gene TRBJ2-7; 7 bases match TRBD1. This CDR3 has 17 residues. Losses at the gene ends were 3 bases for V and 0 bases for J; bases not matched to a gene: 11. Germline-derived CDR1 and CDR2 are KGHSH and LQKENI. The DNA for the CDR3 is TGTGCCAGCTCACCGACAAAAGGGACAGTGTCCTCCTACGAGCAGTACTTC. Protein sequence: CASSPTKGTVSSYEQYF.

This clone was counted once. The rearrangement uses TRBV28 and TRBJ1-1, with 7 nucleotides matching TRBD1. Germline V gene lookup returns CDR1 MDHEN and CDR2 SYDVKM. This CDR3 contains 15 residues. V trimming: 4 bases; J trimming: 4 bases; junction bases outside the gene matches: 9. The CDR3 spells CASSSPQGWITEAFF. CDR3 nucleotide sequence: TGTGCCAGCAGTTCCCCACAGGGGTGGATCACTGAAGCTTTCTTT.

The chain couples TRBV4-1 to TRBJ2-2, with D possibly matching TRBD1 (5 bases). The V gene's germline CDR1 is MGHRA and CDR2 YSYEKL. Trimming cost V 6 bases and J 3 bases, with 11 bases left between them. This CDR3 is 14 amino acids long. This chain's CDR3 is CASRRGRDTGELFF. The CDR3 DNA reads TGCGCCAGCAGGAGAGGCAGGGACACCGGGGAGCTGTTTTTT.

The chain uses TRBV11-2 and TRBJ2-7; 10 nucleotides match TRBD2. In germline, CDR1 is SGHAT, CDR2 FQNNGV. The CDR3 has 15 residues. J was trimmed by 2 bases and V by 1 base; bases with no gene match: 2. This CDR3 is CASSLGSGGAYEQYF. The CDR3 nucleotides read TGTGCCAGCAGCTTAGGAAGCGGGGGGGCCTACGAGCAGTACTTC. The variable domain in full, completed from reference TRBV11-2 and TRBJ2-7, reads EAGVAQSPRYKIIEKRQSVAFWCNPISGHATLYWYQQILGQGPKLLIQFQNNGVVDDSQLPKDRFSAERLKGVDSTLKIQPAKLEDSAVYLCASSLGSGGAYEQYFGPGTRLTVT.

This clone was seen more than once but under ten times. V is TRBV5-8 and J is TRBJ2-1; perhaps TRBD1 as D (6 bases). Germline V gives CDR1 SGHTS, CDR2 YDEGEE. The length of the CDR3 is 15 residues. Trimming shortened V by 2 bases and J by 3 bases, and 12 bases separated the two germline ends. The chain's CDR3 is CASSLPGQNYNEQFF. CDR3 bases: TGTGCCAGCAGCTTACCCGGACAGAACTACAATGAGCAGTTCTTC. The full variable domain, completed using reference TRBV5-8 and TRBJ2-1, is EAGVTQSPTHLIKTRGQQATLRCSPISGHTSVYWYQQALGLGLQFLLWYDEGEERNRGNFPPRFSGRQFPNYSSELNVNALELEDSALYLCASSLPGQNYNEQFFGPGTRLTVL.

This chain connects TRBV28 to TRBJ1-6; no reliable D call. The V end lost 6 bases, the J end lost 7 bases, and 10 bases lay between the germline ends. This CDR3 has 13 amino acids. The germline CDR1 and CDR2 sequences are MDHEN and SYDVKM. The CDR3 sequence is CASSPPRNSPLHF. The CDR3 nucleotides read TGTGCCAGCAGCCCACCTAGAAATTCACCCCTCCACTTT.

This clone showed up just once. This specimen includes other DNA sequences encoding the same CDR3. The rearrangement uses TRBV28 and TRBJ1-1; D gene uncertain. CDR1 is MDHEN and CDR2 is SYDVKM in the germline V gene. V lost 5 bases and J lost 5, with 9 bases in between. There are 12 residues in the CDR3. CDR3 in DNA: TGTGCCAGCAGTCCCCCGGGGACTGAAGCTTTCTTT. Protein: CASSPPGTEAFF.

J is TRBJ2-7 and V is TRBV7-2, with a weak D call TRBD1 (6 bases). The CDR3 length is 15 residues. Trimming cost V 0 bases and J 2 bases, with 11 bases left between them. Germline V gene lookup returns CDR1 SGHTA and CDR2 FQGNSA. In DNA form, the CDR3 reads TGTGCCAGCAGCTTAGCAGGACAGAAGACCTACGAGCAGTACTTC. Translation: CASSLAGQKTYEQYF.

J is TRBJ1-1 and V is TRBV5-1, with D perhaps matching TRBD1 (5 bases). Germline V lookup: CDR1 SGHRS, CDR2 YFSETQ. The V and J ends lost 3 bases and 2 bases respectively, with 8 bases between them. The CDR3 loop spans 13 amino acids. The CDR3 sequence is CASSSTGNTEAFF. For the CDR3, the DNA is TGCGCCAGCAGCTCCACAGGAAACACTGAAGCTTTCTTT.

The chain links TRBV10-1 to TRBJ2-7; TRBD1 is a possible D gene (6 bases). Germline V CDR1 and CDR2: WNHNN, SYGVQD (reference sequence). Trimming stripped 6 bases from V and 6 bases from J, with 21 bases between. This CDR3 contains 15 residues. This CDR3 reads CASSSGGTKVIEQYF. The CDR3 DNA is TGCGCCAGCAGCTCTGGTGGGACAAAGGTTATCGAGCAGTACTTC.

The rearrangement uses TRBV7-9 and TRBJ2-7, with D perhaps matching TRBD1 (6 bases). Trimming removed 6 bases from V and 2 bases from J, with 17 bases in between. This CDR3 spans 15 amino acids. CDR1 and CDR2 from the germline V gene are SEHNR and FQNEAQ (reference sequence). The DNA of the CDR3 is TGTGCCAGCAGACGACTCCGGGACACTACCTACGAGCAGTACTTC. Its protein is CASRRLRDTTYEQYF.

The chain links TRBV19 to TRBJ1-6, with D unclear. This CDR3 has 12 residues. V gave up 7 bases and J gave up 9 bases, with 10 bases separating them. CDR1 is LNHDA, CDR2 SQIVND, per germline (reference sequence). In nucleotides, the CDR3 is TGTGCCAGTAATGAGGGCAGTTCACCCCTCCACTTT. Translated: CASNEGSSPLHF.

This clone showed up just once. This chain joins TRBV5-5 and TRBJ2-1; the match to TRBD2 covers 11 bases. CDR1 SGHKS and CDR2 YYEKEE come from the germline V gene (reference sequence). Trimming at V came to 4 bases and at J to 3 bases, leaving 3 bases not matched to a gene. This CDR3 comprises 15 residues. The CDR3 is CASSPTSGGYNEQFF. In nucleotides, the CDR3 is TGTGCCAGCAGCCCCACTAGCGGGGGCTACAATGAGCAGTTCTTC.

This rearrangement joins TRBV7-9 to TRBJ1-1; TRBD1 matches at 8 bases. The CDR3 sequence is 13 residues long. Germline V gives CDR1 SEHNR, CDR2 FQNEAQ (reference sequence). V lost 6 bases, J lost 6 bases, and 6 bases stayed unmatched. CDR3 DNA sequence: TGTGCCAGCAGTCGGACAGGGATACCTGAAGCTTTCTTT. Amino acid sequence: CASSRTGIPEAFF. Combining the CDR3 with reference TRBV7-9 and TRBJ1-1 gives the whole variable domain DTGVSQNPRHKITKRGQNVTFRCDPISEHNRLYWYRQTLGQGPEFLTYFQNEAQLEKSRLLSDRFSAERPKGSFSTLEIQRTEQGDSAMYLCASSRTGIPEAFFGQGTRLTVV.

This clone has a single count. The germline gene is not matched at one end of the junction; a read error may be the cause. This rearrangement joins TRBV4-1 to TRBJ1-6, with 9 bases fitting TRBD1. The CDR3 loop spans 15 amino acids. Looked up from germline, CDR1 is MGHRA and CDR2 is YSYEKL. The CDR3 region is CASSQEGQGTSPFHF. CDR3 bases: TGCGCCAGCAGCCAAGAGGGACAGGGTACTTCACCCTTCCACTTT.

The rearrangement links TRBV18 to TRBJ1-5; a weak D match, TRBD1 (5 bases). Germline V gene sequence: CDR1 KGHSH, CDR2 LQKENI. The CDR3 is 16 amino acids. V lost 1 base and J lost 3, with 13 bases in between. In DNA form, the CDR3 reads TGTGCCAGCTCACCACTGCCCAGCAGGGACAATCAGCCCCAGCATTTT. The encoded protein is CASSPLPSRDNQPQHF.

This clone showed up just a few times. The chain is built from TRBV4-2 and TRBJ2-2; tentative D call: TRBD2 (7 bases). This CDR3 is 16 amino acids long. V lost 0 bases, J lost 3 bases, and 11 bases lay in between. Looked up from germline, CDR1 is LGHNA and CDR2 is YNFKEQ. CDR3 coding DNA: TGTGCCAGCAGCCAAGATTCGGGGGGCTACACCGGGGAGCTGTTTTTT. Protein: CASSQDSGGYTGELFF.

The gene calls are TRBV4-2 and TRBJ2-7; 9 positions match TRBD2. Germline V CDR1 and CDR2: LGHNA, YNFKEQ. With V trimmed by 4 bases and J by 0 bases, 1 base remained unmatched. CDR3 length equals 14 residues. CDR3 loop: CASSPSGVSYEQYF. The CDR3 DNA reads TGTGCCAGCAGCCCTAGCGGGGTCTCCTACGAGCAGTACTTC.

The chain carries TRBV10-3 and TRBJ1-5; no reliable D call. V was clipped by 0 bases and J by 3 bases, with 3 bases between them. CDR1 is ENHRY, CDR2 SYGVKD, per germline. CDR3 size: 13 residues. CDR3 in amino acids: CAISESANQPQHF. The CDR3 bases are TGTGCCATCAGTGAGTCGGCCAATCAGCCCCAGCATTTT.

This sequence joins TRBV18 and TRBJ1-2; D is possibly TRBD1 (5 bases). CDR3 length: 13 residues. V gave up 3 bases and J gave up 5 bases, with 10 bases separating them. Germline assignment: CDR1 KGHSH and CDR2 LQKENI. The CDR3 is CASSPAGGYGYTF. The CDR3 DNA reads as TGTGCCAGCTCACCGGCGGGGGGGTATGGCTACACCTTC.

This clone was observed a single time. J is TRBJ2-2 and V is TRBV7-9; the match to TRBD2 covers 8 bases. The CDR3 spans 15 residues. CDR1 is SEHNR and CDR2 is FQNEAQ in the germline V gene (reference sequence). CDR3 in DNA: TGTTCCAACAGCCCCGGGGGGGCGAACACCGGGGAGCTGTTTTTT. This gives the protein CSNSPGGANTGELFF.

This clone showed up just a few times. The chain recombines TRBV2 with TRBJ1-1, with D unclear. V was shortened by 6 bases and J by 6 bases, with 11 bases between the two germline ends. Germline CDR1 SNHLY, CDR2 FYNNEI. The CDR3 runs 12 residues. The DNA of the CDR3 is TGTGCCAGCAGGGCCCCTTCAGCTGAAGCTTTCTTT. This sequence encodes CASRAPSAEAFF.

This chain connects TRBV7-8 to TRBJ1-1, with D unresolved. The CDR3 consists of 16 residues. V was pared by 3 bases and J by 0 bases, with 14 bases between. Germline values: CDR1 SGHVS, CDR2 FQNEAQ. The chain's CDR3 is CASSFSAGSMNTEAFF. In DNA form, the CDR3 reads TGTGCCAGCAGCTTTTCAGCAGGTTCGATGAACACTGAAGCTTTCTTT.